Listed below are T cell receptor beta chains from one sample, sequenced in a study of OX40 agonist ivuxolimab in advanced cancers. Clones were read by immunoSEQ multiplex PCR, and TCRdb kept only the in-frame ones, dropping some. The sample includes approximately 68,000 clones, 85% to 90% of them seen just once. The sequencing here drew on CD4+ or CD8+ T cells sorted from blood, taken in a trial of the OX40 agonist ivuxolimab. These receptors were obtained from an adult with an advanced solid tumor such as melanoma, head and neck, liver or kidney cancer. The conserved cysteine and the conserved F or W are not part of the CDR3 here. The size entry is marked missing in some rows and otherwise reads once, few, many or a size class.

v_gene: TRBV5-6
abundance: -
CDR3aa: ASSSTGGNQPQH

v_gene: TRBV7-9
abundance: -
CDR3aa: ASSLNSYLGETQY

v_gene: TRBV5-1
abundance: -
CDR3aa: ASSLEREGVSMAF

v_gene: TRBV6-5
abundance: few
CDR3aa: ASSYTGRLPIYGYT

v_gene: TRBV7-9
abundance: -
CDR3aa: ASSLGTGGGYT

v_gene: TRBV28
abundance: -
CDR3aa: ASRIRDRDALEQF

v_gene: TRBV5-1
abundance: -
CDR3aa: ASSLHPSGGTDVTQY

v_gene: TRBV30
abundance: -
CDR3aa: AWRRGRANTEAF

v_gene: TRBV5-8
abundance: few
CDR3aa: ASSLWTGANARNTGELF

v_gene: TRBV19
abundance: once
CDR3aa: ASSIPRQAINQPQH

v_gene: TRBV5-1
abundance: -
CDR3aa: ATERGADLTGELF

v_gene: TRBV6-5
abundance: once
CDR3aa: ASRNRGAGSETQY

v_gene: TRBV11-2
abundance: -
CDR3aa: ASSPTGQEQY

v_gene: TRBV10-3
abundance: -
CDR3aa: AISDPDTQY